This TCR beta chain was obtained from a study of OX40 agonist ivuxolimab in advanced cancers. Study overall: Of mixed ages from about 20 to 80 and averaging around 60 years, the group was more than 65% male.

V lost 3 bases and J 3 bases, leaving 12 bases between the germline ends. Germline lookup yields CDR1 MNHEY and CDR2 SVGAGI. The CDR3 length is 14 residues. Autoimmune disease history or systemic immunosuppression led to patient exclusion. The investigators sampled blood at baseline, at cycle 4 day 1, and at cycle 7 day 1. Clones were sequenced by immunoSEQ multiplex PCR, and TCRdb holds only the in-frame ones, with some missing. This table has 85,000 to 100,000 clones, 85% to 95% appearing once. The source is an adult with an advanced solid tumor such as melanoma, head and neck, liver or kidney cancer. The chain is built from TRBV6-5 and TRBJ2-7; weak D call: TRBD2 (5 bases). The sample consisted of CD4+ or CD8+ T cells sorted from blood, taken in a trial of the OX40 agonist ivuxolimab. CDR3 nucleotides: TGTGCCAGCAGTTATGGGCCCGGAGGCTACGAGCAGTACTTC. Translating gives CASSYGPGGYEQYF.